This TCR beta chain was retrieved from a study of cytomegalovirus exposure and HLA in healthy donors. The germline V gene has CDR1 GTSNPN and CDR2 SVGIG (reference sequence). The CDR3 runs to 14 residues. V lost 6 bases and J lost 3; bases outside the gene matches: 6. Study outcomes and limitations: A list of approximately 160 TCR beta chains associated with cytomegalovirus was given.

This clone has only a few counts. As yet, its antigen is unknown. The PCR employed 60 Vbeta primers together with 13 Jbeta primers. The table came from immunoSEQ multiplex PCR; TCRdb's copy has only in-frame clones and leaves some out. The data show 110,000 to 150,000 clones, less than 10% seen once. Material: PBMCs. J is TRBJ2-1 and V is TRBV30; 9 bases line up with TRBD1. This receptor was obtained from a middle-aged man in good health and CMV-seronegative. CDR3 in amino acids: CACPGTGFYNEQFF. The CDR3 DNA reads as TGTGCCTGCCCCGGGACAGGGTTCTACAATGAGCAGTTCTTC.